This T cell receptor beta chain appears in the sequencing data of a study of OX40 agonist ivuxolimab in advanced cancers. TCRdb keeps only in-frame clones here, not all; method: immunoSEQ multiplex PCR. Among more than 50,000 clones listed, roughly 93% were seen once. With regard to this clone: No antigen is known for it.

The germline V gene encodes CDR1 KGHSH and CDR2 LQKENI. The junction had 6 bases not matched to a gene; V was cut back by 5 bases and J by 3 bases. The CDR3 consists of 16 residues. Study-level points and caveats: Among T cells, CD8+ cells averaged more expanded clones than CD4+ cells.

This clonotype was sampled from an adult with an advanced solid tumor such as melanoma, head and neck, liver or kidney cancer. J is TRBJ2-3 and V is TRBV18, with TRBD2 identical over 12 bases. The material was CD4+ or CD8+ T cells sorted from blood, obtained in a trial of the OX40 agonist ivuxolimab. The CDR3 loop is CASSTTGTSGTDTQYF. The CDR3 DNA reads as TGTGCCAGCTCAACCACCGGGACTAGCGGGACAGATACGCAGTATTTT.